A selection of T cell receptor beta chains follows, all from one sample in a study of beta chain features in type 1 diabetes. Profiled with immunoSEQ multiplex PCR; TCRdb holds only in-frame clones, not every one. The sample has 850,000 to 900,000 clones, 15% to 20% seen once. The sequencing sample was made of naive CD4+ T cells from blood. The receptors stem from a woman under 30 in good health. Each CDR3 is given with its conserved first and last residue. The D gene is left open where the match is weak. Not all rows give a size; the values are once, few, many and, for expanded clones, a class.

v_call	clone_size	j_call	d_call	cdr3_nt	cdr3_aa
TRBV7-9	.	TRBJ1-2	.	TGTGCCAGCAGCCGCACGGAGGGAGCTAACTATGGCTACACCTTC	CASSRTEGANYGYTF
TRBV9	few	TRBJ2-3	.	TGTGCCAGCAGCGCGACAGGAGCTGGTACGCAGTATTTT	CASSATGAGTQYF
TRBV19	.	TRBJ2-5	TRBD2	TGTGCCAGTAGTGCCGGTGCTAGCGGCCAAGAGACCCAGTACTTC	CASSAGASGQETQYF
TRBV15	few	TRBJ2-1	TRBD2	TGTGCCACCAGCAGAGTAGCGGGAGGGTTCAATGAGCAGTTCTTC	CATSRVAGGFNEQFF
TRBV5-1	few	TRBJ2-1	.	TGCGCCAGCAGCTTCACTAGGCCCAATTACAATGAGCAGTTCTTC	CASSFTRPNYNEQFF
TRBV6-1	.	TRBJ2-5	TRBD1	TGTGCCAGCGGAAGGGACAGGGTCCAAGAGACCCAGTACTTC	CASGRDRVQETQYF
TRBV21-1	.	TRBJ2-1	.	TGTGCCAGCAGCAAATTCTCCCCGCGGGCCTACAATGAGCAGTTCTTC	CASSKFSPRAYNEQFF
TRBV7-2	.	TRBJ2-5	TRBD2	TGTGCCAGCAGCTTAGCGGGACTAGCGGGAGTTGAGACCCAGTACTTC	CASSLAGLAGVETQYF
TRBV15	few	TRBJ1-4	.	TGTGCCACCAGCAGAGCGGGACACCTTGCAACTAATGAAAAACTGTTTTTT	CATSRAGHLATNEKLFF
TRBV9	.	TRBJ2-3	.	TGTGCCAGCAGCGTAGGGCTAGCAGCTAGCACAGATACGCAGTATTTT	CASSVGLAASTDTQYF
TRBV29-1	few	TRBJ2-3	.	TGCAGCGTTGAAACATCGGCAGATACGCAGTATTTT	CSVETSADTQYF
TRBV5-6	.	TRBJ2-1	.	TGTGCCAGCAGCTTGGCGGGGATTTACAATGAGCAGTTCTTC	CASSLAGIYNEQFF
TRBV19	.	TRBJ2-2	.	TGTGCCAGTAGCCACCGGGTCGCGAACACCGGGGAGCTGTTTTTT	CASSHRVANTGELFF
TRBV28	.	TRBJ2-1	TRBD2	TGTGCCAGCAGTTCCCCCCCGTGGGGAGGGCCTAATGAGCAGTTCTTC	CASSSPPWGGPNEQFF
TRBV11-1	.	TRBJ2-5	.	TGTGCCAGCAGCGATAAGCGGAAACAAGAGACCCAGTACTTC	CASSDKRKQETQYF
TRBV28	.	TRBJ1-1	.	TGTGCCAGCAGTTCCCAAATGGGGGCGAACACTGAAGCTTTCTTT	CASSSQMGANTEAFF
TRBV12-5	once	TRBJ2-1	.	TGTGCTAGTGAAAAGGGGGGACACAATGAGCAGTTCTTC	CASEKGGHNEQFF
TRBV5-1	few	TRBJ2-1	.	TGCGCCAGCAGCATGCCGCTCCGATCCTCAGGAGATGAGCAGTTCTTC	CASSMPLRSSGDEQFF
TRBV6-5	.	TRBJ2-1	.	TGTGCCAGCAGTGGCCGCTCGGGGTTAGATGAGCAGTTCTTC	CASSGRSGLDEQFF
TRBV27	.	TRBJ1-1	.	TGTGCCAGCAGTTCTTGGGGGAACACTGAAGCTTTCTTT	CASSSWGNTEAFF
TRBV6-1	.	TRBJ2-1	.	TGTGCCAGCAGTGAAGGCAGGAGCGGCTCCTACAATGAGCAGTTCTTC	CASSEGRSGSYNEQFF
TRBV19	few	TRBJ2-1	TRBD1	TGTGCCAGTAGAAGACAGGGGCGTCCCAATGAGCAGTTCTTC	CASRRQGRPNEQFF
TRBV5-1	few	TRBJ2-2	TRBD1	TGCGCCAGCAAAACCGGGACAGAGAACACCGGGGAGCTGTTTTTT	CASKTGTENTGELFF
TRBV7-2	few	TRBJ1-1	.	TGTGCCAGCAGCTTAAGGCGTGTCAGCACTGAAGCTTTCTTT	CASSLRRVSTEAFF
TRBV5-1	.	TRBJ2-5	.	TGCGCCAGCAGCTTGACGCCAGTAGAGACCCAGTACTTC	CASSLTPVETQYF
TRBV7-9	.	TRBJ1-2	.	TGTGCCAGCAAGCGGGCAGAAGGTAACTATGGCTACACCTTC	CASKRAEGNYGYTF
TRBV28	few	TRBJ2-7	TRBD1	TGTGCCACCGCCCGGGACAGGGCCTACGAGCAGTACTTC	CATARDRAYEQYF
TRBV27	.	TRBJ2-1	TRBD2	TGTGCCAGCAGCCGGAGGGGGACTAGCAACCCCTCCTACAATGAGCAGTTCTTC	CASSRRGTSNPSYNEQFF
TRBV9	.	TRBJ1-2	TRBD1	TGTGCCAGCAGCGTCGGGACAGGCGGTGGCTACACCTTC	CASSVGTGGGYTF
TRBV7-9	few	TRBJ2-1	TRBD2	TGTGCCAGCAGCTTTTCTCGACTAGCGGGAGCGGCGGGGGGGAATGAGCAGTTCTTC	CASSFSRLAGAAGGNEQFF
TRBV19	.	TRBJ1-1	.	TGTGCCAGTAGTATAGGGGGGGAAGCTTTCTTT	CASSIGGEAFF
TRBV2	few	TRBJ2-7	TRBD2	TGTGCCAGCAGTGAAGCGATTAGCGGGAACGAGCAGTACTTC	CASSEAISGNEQYF
TRBV11-2	.	TRBJ2-1	TRBD2	TGTGCCAGCAGCCCTGCTAGCGGGATCCCCTACAATGAGCAGTTCTTC	CASSPASGIPYNEQFF
TRBV2	many	TRBJ2-3	.	TGTGCCAGCAGTGACACAGATACGCAGTATTTT	CASSDTDTQYF
TRBV4-3	.	TRBJ1-2	.	TGCGCCAGCAGCCAAGACGTTGGGGCTGTCCACTATGGCTACACCTTC	CASSQDVGAVHYGYTF
TRBV19	.	TRBJ2-7	TRBD1	TGTGCCAGTAGTCCTACAGGGGGCTGGGACGAGCAGTACTTC	CASSPTGGWDEQYF
TRBV5-1	.	TRBJ2-7	.	TGCGCCAGCAGCTCAGGGATCTCCTACGAGCAGTACTTC	CASSSGISYEQYF
TRBV28	.	TRBJ2-2	TRBD1	TGTGCCAGCAGACGACAGGGGGCCAGCGGGGAGCTGTTTTTT	CASRRQGASGELFF
TRBV11-2	.	TRBJ2-1	.	TGTGCCAGCAGCCTTAGTATAGCGGTCAGCCCCCATGAGCAGTTCTTC	CASSLSIAVSPHEQFF
TRBV28	.	TRBJ1-1	.	TGTGCCAGCAGTTTTCCCAGGGAGGGCACTGAAGCTTTCTTT	CASSFPREGTEAFF
TRBV25-1	few	TRBJ2-3	TRBD1	TGTGCCAGCAGGGCCGCGGACAGGGCCCCAGATACGCAGTATTTT	CASRAADRAPDTQYF